This T cell receptor beta chain derives from a study of a mutant IDH1 vaccine in newly diagnosed glioma. On the study more broadly: Administration of eight vaccinations to patients took place in weeks 1, 3, 5, 7, 11, 15, 19, 23. Patients arrived already treated with radiotherapy, temozolomide, or both, most having had both.

Study-wide findings and caveats: Altogether, approximately 93% of patients exhibited vaccine-induced immune responses.

Germline V gene lookup returns CDR1 ENHRY and CDR2 SYGVKD. Germline trimming cut 4 bases from V and 1 base from J; bases unmatched to any gene: 4. There are 16 residues in the CDR3. Clones were sequenced by immunoSEQ multiplex PCR, and TCRdb holds only the in-frame ones, with some missing. The sample includes approximately 24,000 clones, around 73% of them seen just once. Time point in this sample: week 11, during vaccination. Topical imiquimod accompanied each vaccine dose, which consisted of 300 ug of mutant IDH1 20-mer peptide. In the case of this clone: Its matching antigen is unknown.

The V call is TRBV10-3, the J call TRBJ2-2; TRBD2 matches 9 bases. The material was PBMCs, obtained from a glioma patient whose treatment included an IDH1 peptide vaccine. The receptor was derived from a woman aged 18-29 years with glioma. DNA for the CDR3: TGTGCCATCAGTGGTGGTAGCGGGGGGAACACCGGGGAGCTGTTTTTT. This translates into CAISGGSGGNTGELFF.